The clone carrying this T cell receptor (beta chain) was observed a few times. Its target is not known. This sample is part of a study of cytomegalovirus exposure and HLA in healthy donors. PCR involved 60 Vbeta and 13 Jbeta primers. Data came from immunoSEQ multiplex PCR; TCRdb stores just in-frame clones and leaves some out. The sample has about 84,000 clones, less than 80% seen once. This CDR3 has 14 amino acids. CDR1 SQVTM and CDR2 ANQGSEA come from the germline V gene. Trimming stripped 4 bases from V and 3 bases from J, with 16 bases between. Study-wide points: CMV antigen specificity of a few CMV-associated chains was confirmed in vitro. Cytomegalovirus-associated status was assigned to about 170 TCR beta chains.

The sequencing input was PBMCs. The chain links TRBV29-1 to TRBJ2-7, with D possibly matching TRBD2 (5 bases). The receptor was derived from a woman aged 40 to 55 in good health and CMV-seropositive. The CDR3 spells CSVVFLATFYEQYF. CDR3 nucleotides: TGCAGCGTTGTCTTTCTAGCAACTTTCTACGAGCAGTACTTC.